The rows below give T cell receptor beta chains drawn from one sample of a study of blood T cell repertoires in COVID-19. Sequencing was performed with immunoSEQ multiplex PCR; in TCRdb, only in-frame clones are kept and a portion is missing. The sample has 250,000 to 300,000 clones, 89% seen once. The sample taken for sequencing was peripheral blood. These TCRs come from a man between 45 and 60 years old with acute or convalescent COVID-19. Both conserved end residues are part of each CDR3. The order of the fields is CDR3 DNA, CDR3 protein, clone size, D gene, V gene, J gene. A D gene is named only where the DNA matches it firmly. The size entry is marked missing in some rows and otherwise reads once, few, many or a size class.

cdr3_nt: TGCGCCAGCAGCCTGGGCGGGAACTATGGCTACACCTTC
cdr3_aa: CASSLGGNYGYTF
clone_size: -
d_call: -
v_call: TRBV5-1
j_call: TRBJ1-2

cdr3_nt: TGTGCCAGCAGTCAGTCGCAAGGGGATGAGCAGTTCTTC
cdr3_aa: CASSQSQGDEQFF
clone_size: -
d_call: -
v_call: TRBV7-9
j_call: TRBJ2-1

cdr3_nt: TGTGCCAGCAGCTTATGGGACAGAAATAACTATGGCTACACCTTC
cdr3_aa: CASSLWDRNNYGYTF
clone_size: -
d_call: TRBD1
v_call: TRBV5-5
j_call: TRBJ1-2

cdr3_nt: TGTGCCAGCAGCGTATTGACAGCTAACTATGGCTACACCTTC
cdr3_aa: CASSVLTANYGYTF
clone_size: -
d_call: -
v_call: TRBV9
j_call: TRBJ1-2

cdr3_nt: TGTGCCAGCAGTGAGTCCCTAGCGGGCACAGATACGCAGTATTTT
cdr3_aa: CASSESLAGTDTQYF
clone_size: -
d_call: TRBD2
v_call: TRBV6-1
j_call: TRBJ2-3

cdr3_nt: TGTGCCATCAGTGAGACAGGGGGAAATTCACCCCTCCACTTT
cdr3_aa: CAISETGGNSPLHF
clone_size: -
d_call: TRBD1
v_call: TRBV10-3
j_call: TRBJ1-6

cdr3_nt: TGTGCCAGCATACAGGATCCGAACACTGAAGCTTTCTTT
cdr3_aa: CASIQDPNTEAFF
clone_size: -
d_call: -
v_call: TRBV19
j_call: TRBJ1-1

cdr3_nt: TGTGCCAGCAGCCCGCAAGGAGGGACTAATGAAAAACTGTTTTTT
cdr3_aa: CASSPQGGTNEKLFF
clone_size: -
d_call: -
v_call: TRBV3-1/TRBV3-2
j_call: TRBJ1-4

cdr3_nt: TGCGCCAGCAGCTTGGGGCAGGGCACTGGCTACACCTTC
cdr3_aa: CASSLGQGTGYTF
clone_size: -
d_call: -
v_call: TRBV5-1
j_call: TRBJ1-2

cdr3_nt: TGTGCCAGCAGGACCGGGACAGGGGACAGTCAGCCCCAGCATTTT
cdr3_aa: CASRTGTGDSQPQHF
clone_size: -
d_call: TRBD1
v_call: TRBV28
j_call: TRBJ1-5

cdr3_nt: TGTGCCAGTAGTATCGGACAGGGGGCCCGTACGCAGTATTTT
cdr3_aa: CASSIGQGARTQYF
clone_size: -
d_call: TRBD1
v_call: TRBV19
j_call: TRBJ2-3

cdr3_nt: TGTGCCACCATGTGGGGGCGGGGCACAGATACGCAGTATTTT
cdr3_aa: CATMWGRGTDTQYF
clone_size: -
d_call: -
v_call: TRBV27
j_call: TRBJ2-3

cdr3_nt: TGTGCCAGCAGTTACAGGGGCGATCAGCCCCAGCATTTT
cdr3_aa: CASSYRGDQPQHF
clone_size: -
d_call: TRBD1
v_call: TRBV12-3/TRBV12-4
j_call: TRBJ1-5

cdr3_nt: TGTGCCAGCTCACCTACCGTAGGGGCAACTAATGAAAAACTGTTTTTT
cdr3_aa: CASSPTVGATNEKLFF
clone_size: -
d_call: -
v_call: TRBV18
j_call: TRBJ1-4

cdr3_nt: TGTGCCAGCAGTTTAACGGGGGAAACTGAAGCTTTCTTT
cdr3_aa: CASSLTGETEAFF
clone_size: -
d_call: -
v_call: TRBV27
j_call: TRBJ1-1

cdr3_nt: TGCGCCAGCAGCGATCACCTAGTGGGCGAGCAGTACTTC
cdr3_aa: CASSDHLVGEQYF
clone_size: once
d_call: -
v_call: TRBV4-1
j_call: TRBJ2-7

cdr3_nt: TGTGCTAGTGGGAGACAGGGTCAGGGTGCCTACGAGCAGTACTTC
cdr3_aa: CASGRQGQGAYEQYF
clone_size: -
d_call: TRBD1
v_call: TRBV12-5
j_call: TRBJ2-7

cdr3_nt: TGCGCCAGCAGCCAGACGACAGAGAACACTGAAGCTTTCTTT
cdr3_aa: CASSQTTENTEAFF
clone_size: -
d_call: -
v_call: TRBV4-1
j_call: TRBJ1-1

cdr3_nt: TGTGCCAGCAGCACCGGGGGGGGAACAGATACGCAGTATTTT
cdr3_aa: CASSTGGGTDTQYF
clone_size: -
d_call: TRBD2
v_call: TRBV7-9
j_call: TRBJ2-3

cdr3_nt: TGTGCCAGTAGTTCCGGGACTAGCGCTACCTACGAGCAGTACTTC
cdr3_aa: CASSSGTSATYEQYF
clone_size: -
d_call: TRBD2
v_call: TRBV19
j_call: TRBJ2-7

cdr3_nt: TGTGCCAGCAGTTATCCGGGGGGCTACGAGCAGTACTTC
cdr3_aa: CASSYPGGYEQYF
clone_size: -
d_call: TRBD2
v_call: TRBV6-2/TRBV6-3
j_call: TRBJ2-7

cdr3_nt: TGTGCCAGCAGTGACTCTTACCAGCGGGGCACCGGGGAGCTGTTTTTT
cdr3_aa: CASSDSYQRGTGELFF
clone_size: -
d_call: TRBD2
v_call: TRBV6-4
j_call: TRBJ2-2

cdr3_nt: TGTGCTAGCAGCCGTGGGACAGGGGTAAGGAATGAACAGTTCTTC
cdr3_aa: CASSRGTGVRNEQFF
clone_size: -
d_call: TRBD1
v_call: TRBV7-7
j_call: TRBJ2-1

cdr3_nt: TGTGCCAGTACCGAACAGGGGATCCCGGGGGAAGCTTTCTTT
cdr3_aa: CASTEQGIPGEAFF
clone_size: -
d_call: TRBD1
v_call: TRBV19
j_call: TRBJ1-1

cdr3_nt: TGTGCCAGCAGCCAAGATTGGGCAGGGGGGTCCAATCAGCCCCAGCATTTT
cdr3_aa: CASSQDWAGGSNQPQHF
clone_size: -
d_call: TRBD1
v_call: TRBV3-1/TRBV3-2
j_call: TRBJ1-5

cdr3_nt: TGTGCCAGCTCACCGACAGGGGGTGAGATCTATGGCTACACCTTC
cdr3_aa: CASSPTGGEIYGYTF
clone_size: once
d_call: TRBD1
v_call: TRBV18
j_call: TRBJ1-2

cdr3_nt: TGCAGCGTCGAGGGGGGACAGGCGAGTTTAAATGAGCAGTTCTTC
cdr3_aa: CSVEGGQASLNEQFF
clone_size: -
d_call: TRBD1
v_call: TRBV29-1
j_call: TRBJ2-1

cdr3_nt: TGTGCCAGCTCACCCTCGGGGGGCGGTGAGACCCAGTACTTC
cdr3_aa: CASSPSGGGETQYF
clone_size: -
d_call: -
v_call: TRBV18
j_call: TRBJ2-5

cdr3_nt: TGTGCCACCAGCACCAGGGGGAGGACTGAAGCTTTCTTT
cdr3_aa: CATSTRGRTEAFF
clone_size: few
d_call: TRBD1
v_call: TRBV15
j_call: TRBJ1-1

cdr3_nt: TGTGCCAGCAGCTCCGGCCTACAGGGACGTTGGGGCTACACCTTC
cdr3_aa: CASSSGLQGRWGYTF
clone_size: -
d_call: -
v_call: TRBV7-3
j_call: TRBJ1-2

cdr3_nt: TGTGCCAGCAGCTTCGCTAGTTCAGATACGCAGTATTTT
cdr3_aa: CASSFASSDTQYF
clone_size: -
d_call: -
v_call: TRBV7-3
j_call: TRBJ2-3

cdr3_nt: TGTGCCAGCAGTTACAGGGGATTCGACGAGCAGTACTTC
cdr3_aa: CASSYRGFDEQYF
clone_size: -
d_call: -
v_call: TRBV6-5
j_call: TRBJ2-7

cdr3_nt: TGTGCCAGCAGCACATATACATTCTCTGGAAACACCATATATTTT
cdr3_aa: CASSTYTFSGNTIYF
clone_size: -
d_call: -
v_call: TRBV7-2
j_call: TRBJ1-3

cdr3_nt: TGCGCCAGCAGCCTGACAGGGACTCACTATGGCTACACCTTC
cdr3_aa: CASSLTGTHYGYTF
clone_size: -
d_call: TRBD1
v_call: TRBV4-1
j_call: TRBJ1-2